This entry describes one T cell receptor beta chain. Its target antigen remains unknown. Base qualities are missing; no much larger clone stands one base away. TCR beta CDR3 regions were sequenced from DNA using the immunoSEQ Assay. On the authors' methods: T cell density was computed as TCR beta template counts normalized to usable DNA estimated by amplifying housekeeping genes. The preseqR package was used to estimate richness by extrapolating to 400,000 templates for PBMC samples and to 120,000 templates for tissue samples. Clonality was defined as one minus Pielou's evenness. Differential abundance testing on productive amino-acid clonotypes, with a minimum total count of 5 and an alpha of 0.1, was used to identify tissue-enriched TCRs. The Jaccard Index and the Morisita Overlap Index were used to measure how much the repertoires overlapped between compartments. GLIPH grouped TCR beta CDR3s together with public tetramer-defined viral CDR3s, and a viral motif had to include at least three viral sequences and also show V-gene enrichment. The immuneACCESS repertoire file appears here via TCRdb, limited to in-frame rearrangements. These files lack a portion of the clones; in checked studies, under half of the deficit traces to unresolved V genes, and the cause of the others is not known. V, J and clone size are those of that table, while D and trimming were read from the DNA. In this sample the table shows 2,500 to 3,000 clones, approximately 25% of which occur a single time. The ten largest clones represent about a sixth of the sample.

At diagnosis, tumor, uninvolved tumor-adjacent lung and peripheral blood were collected and then preserved as a mix of FFPE and fresh-frozen material. This specimen belongs to a study of T cells in localized non-small cell lung cancer (TCRdb year 2020). About the study as a whole: The study examined T cell repertoires in approximately 240 patients with early-stage NSCLC and compared tumors with uninvolved tumor-adjacent lungs. The mean age of the NSCLC patients was 60 to 85 years, with 120 to 150 men and about a hundred women. All 230 or so NSCLC patients in the cohort were treatment-naive and had localized lung tumors that were resected.

The research as a whole found: A median of around 60 of the top 100 tumor clones turned up in the paired uninvolved adjacent lung, and some 28 of those clones also ranked among the top 100 of that same adjacent lung. Because the study design was exploratory, TCR variables were selected using unadjusted p-values without false-discovery rate correction. Because multi-region tumor sequencing was not performed, intratumor heterogeneity could not be ruled out. Longer overall survival was associated with higher blood T cell density, whereas shorter survival was associated with higher adjacent-lung clonality. Uninvolved tumor-adjacent lung showed the highest T cell clonality, higher than tumor, which suggests more focused antigenic responses in the adjacent lung.

The junction carries 11 bases between V and J, which are trimmed by 0 bases and 4 bases respectively. CDR1 and CDR2, per the germline V gene, are SGHNT and YENEEA. The CDR3 has 15 amino acids, counting the end cysteine and phenylalanine. The DNA shown is the 45-base CDR3, in frame from base 1. Material: lung tumor tissue, obtained before any cancer treatment. The rearranged chain carries TRBV11-3 and TRBJ2-3; the D gene is unclear. The sequence was obtained from a male donor at least 60 years old with stage I lung adenocarcinoma. In nucleotide form, the sequence is TGTGCCAGCAGCTTAGATTCGAGTAATGCAGATACGCAGTATTTT. This translates into CASSLDSSNADTQYF.